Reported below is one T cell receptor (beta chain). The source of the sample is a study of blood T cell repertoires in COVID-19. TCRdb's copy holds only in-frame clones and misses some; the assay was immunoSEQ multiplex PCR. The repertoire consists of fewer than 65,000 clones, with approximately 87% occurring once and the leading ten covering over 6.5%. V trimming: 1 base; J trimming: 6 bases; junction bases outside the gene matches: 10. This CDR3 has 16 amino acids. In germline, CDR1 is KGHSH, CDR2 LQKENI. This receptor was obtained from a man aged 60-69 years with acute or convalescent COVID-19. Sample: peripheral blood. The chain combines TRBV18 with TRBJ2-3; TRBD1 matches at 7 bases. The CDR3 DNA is TGTGCCAGCTCACCACTGGGGGACAGTTTAGTGGATACGCAGTATTTT. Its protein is CASSPLGDSLVDTQYF.